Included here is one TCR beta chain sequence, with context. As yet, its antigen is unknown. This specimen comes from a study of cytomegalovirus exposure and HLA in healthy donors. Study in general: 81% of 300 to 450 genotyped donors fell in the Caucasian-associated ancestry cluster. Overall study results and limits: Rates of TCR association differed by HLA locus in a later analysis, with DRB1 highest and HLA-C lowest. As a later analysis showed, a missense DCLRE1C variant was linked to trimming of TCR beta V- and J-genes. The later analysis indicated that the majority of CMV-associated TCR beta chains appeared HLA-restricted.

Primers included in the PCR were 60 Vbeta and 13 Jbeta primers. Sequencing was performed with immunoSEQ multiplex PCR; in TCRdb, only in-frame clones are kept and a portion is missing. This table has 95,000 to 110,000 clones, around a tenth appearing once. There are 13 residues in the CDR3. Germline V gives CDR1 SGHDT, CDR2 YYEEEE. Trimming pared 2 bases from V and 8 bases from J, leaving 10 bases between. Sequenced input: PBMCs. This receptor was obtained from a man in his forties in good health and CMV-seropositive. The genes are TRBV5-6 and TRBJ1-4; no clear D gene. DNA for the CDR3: TGTGCCAGCAGCTTACTGAGTCGGGAAAAACTGTTTTTT. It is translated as CASSLLSREKLFF.